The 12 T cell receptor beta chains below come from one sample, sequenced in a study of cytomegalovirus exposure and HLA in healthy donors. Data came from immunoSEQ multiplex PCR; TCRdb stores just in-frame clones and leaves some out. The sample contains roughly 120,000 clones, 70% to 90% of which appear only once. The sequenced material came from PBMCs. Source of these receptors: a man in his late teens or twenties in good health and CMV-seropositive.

CDR3 coding DNA: TGTGCCAGCAGCTTAGAAGCGGCCGTCACCTACGAGCAGTACTTC. It encodes CASSLEAAVTYEQYF. The chain is built from TRBV11-2 and TRBJ2-7; D perhaps matches TRBD2 (5 bases). The CDR3 sequence is 15 residues long. V lost 0 bases, J lost 2 bases, and 11 bases lay in between. Germline CDR1 reads SGHAT; CDR2 reads FQNNGV.

The CDR3 here is CASSISIAGYTEAFF. The CDR3 DNA sequence: TGTGCCAGCTCGATCTCGATCGCAGGATACACTGAAGCTTTCTTT. The rearrangement uses TRBV18 and TRBJ1-1; D not resolved. Germline values: CDR1 KGHSH, CDR2 LQKENI. This CDR3 is built from 15 residues. Trimming removed 6 bases at V and 3 bases at J, with 17 bases between.

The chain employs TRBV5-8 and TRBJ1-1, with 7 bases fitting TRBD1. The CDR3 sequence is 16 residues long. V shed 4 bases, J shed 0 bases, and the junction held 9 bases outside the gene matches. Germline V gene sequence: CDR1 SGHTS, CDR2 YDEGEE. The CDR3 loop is CASSGWTGIMNTEAFF. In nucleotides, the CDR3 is TGTGCCAGCAGCGGTTGGACAGGAATTATGAACACTGAAGCTTTCTTT.

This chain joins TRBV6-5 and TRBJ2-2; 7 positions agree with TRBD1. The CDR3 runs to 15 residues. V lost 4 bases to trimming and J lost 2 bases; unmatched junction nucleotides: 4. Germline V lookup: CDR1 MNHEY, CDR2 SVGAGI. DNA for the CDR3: TGTGCCAGCAGTTGGGGACAGACTAACACCGGGGAGCTGTTTTTT. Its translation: CASSWGQTNTGELFF.

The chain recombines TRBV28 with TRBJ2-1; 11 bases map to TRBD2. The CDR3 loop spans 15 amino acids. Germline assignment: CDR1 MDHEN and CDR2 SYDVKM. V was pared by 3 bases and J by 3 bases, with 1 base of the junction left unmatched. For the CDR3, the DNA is TGTGCCAGCAGTTTCGGGACTAGCGGCTACAATGAGCAGTTCTTC. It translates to CASSFGTSGYNEQFF.

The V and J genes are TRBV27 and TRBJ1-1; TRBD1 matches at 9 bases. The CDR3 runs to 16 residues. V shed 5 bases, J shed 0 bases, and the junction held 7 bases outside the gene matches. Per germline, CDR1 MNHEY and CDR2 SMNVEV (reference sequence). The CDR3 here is CASSRLTGGMNTEAFF. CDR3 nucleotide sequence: TGTGCCAGCAGTCGACTGACAGGGGGGATGAACACTGAAGCTTTCTTT.

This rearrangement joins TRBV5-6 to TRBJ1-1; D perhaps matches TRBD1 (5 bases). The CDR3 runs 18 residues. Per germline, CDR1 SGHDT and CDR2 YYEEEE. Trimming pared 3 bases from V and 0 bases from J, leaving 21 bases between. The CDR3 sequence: CASSSGGDDPYMNTEAFF. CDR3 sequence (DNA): TGTGCCAGCAGCTCCGGGGGTGACGACCCTTACATGAACACTGAAGCTTTCTTT.

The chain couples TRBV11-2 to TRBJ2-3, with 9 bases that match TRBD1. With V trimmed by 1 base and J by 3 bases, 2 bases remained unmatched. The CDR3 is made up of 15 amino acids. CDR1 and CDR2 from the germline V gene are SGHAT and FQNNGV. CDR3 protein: CASSLGTGDTDTQYF. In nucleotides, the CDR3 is TGTGCCAGCAGCTTAGGGACAGGGGATACAGATACGCAGTATTTT.

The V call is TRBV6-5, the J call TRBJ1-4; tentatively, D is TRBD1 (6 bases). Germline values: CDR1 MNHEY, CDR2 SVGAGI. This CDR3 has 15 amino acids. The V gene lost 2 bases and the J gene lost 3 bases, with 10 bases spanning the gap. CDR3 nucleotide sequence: TGTGCCAGCAGTTACAATGGGGGCGCTAATGAAAAACTGTTTTTT. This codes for CASSYNGGANEKLFF.

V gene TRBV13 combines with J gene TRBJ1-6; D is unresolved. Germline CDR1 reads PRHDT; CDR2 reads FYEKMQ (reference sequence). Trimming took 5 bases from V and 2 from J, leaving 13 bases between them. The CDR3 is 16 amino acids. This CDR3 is CASSPTRRTYNSPLHF. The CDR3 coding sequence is TGTGCCAGCAGCCCAACGAGGCGGACCTATAATTCACCCCTCCACTTT.

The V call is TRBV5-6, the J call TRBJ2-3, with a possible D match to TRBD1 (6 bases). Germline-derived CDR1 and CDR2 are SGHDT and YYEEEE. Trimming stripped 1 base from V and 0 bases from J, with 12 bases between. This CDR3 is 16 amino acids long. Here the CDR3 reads CASSLRTDASTDTQYF. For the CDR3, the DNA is TGTGCCAGCAGCTTGCGGACAGACGCAAGCACAGATACGCAGTATTTT.

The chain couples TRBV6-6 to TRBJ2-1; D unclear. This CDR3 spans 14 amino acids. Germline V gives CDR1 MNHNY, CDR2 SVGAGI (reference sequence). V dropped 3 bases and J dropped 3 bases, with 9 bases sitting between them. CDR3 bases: TGTGCCAGCAGTTATATTGCGATCTACAATGAGCAGTTCTTC. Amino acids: CASSYIAIYNEQFF.